Listed here is a single T cell receptor beta chain. Its antigen is not identified. This specimen comes from a study of cytomegalovirus exposure and HLA in healthy donors. General study results and limits: A link between a missense DCLRE1C variant and TCR beta V- and J-gene trimming emerged from a later analysis. A later analysis showed TCR association rates differing by HLA locus, peaking at DRB1 and lowest at HLA-C.

The PCR contained 60 Vbeta and 13 Jbeta primers. The protocol was immunoSEQ multiplex PCR, while the TCRdb copy is restricted to in-frame clones and leaves out a portion. Here the sample spans 110,000 or so clones, over 65% being singletons. The germline V and J ends were trimmed by 3 bases and 0 bases, with 17 bases remaining between them. This CDR3 is 17 amino acids long. CDR1 and CDR2 from the germline V gene are LNHDA and SQIVND (reference sequence). Material: PBMCs. This sequence was found in a woman in her thirties or forties in good health and CMV-seropositive. V is TRBV19 and J is TRBJ1-1; tentative D call: TRBD1 (6 bases). The CDR3 DNA sequence: TGTGCCAGTAGTATGGGTGGGGGACATACCATGAACACTGAAGCTTTCTTT. This translates into CASSMGGGHTMNTEAFF.